This passage covers 27 T cell receptor beta chains from one sample sequenced in a study of control samples from healthy donors and cancer patients. Sequenced by immunoSEQ multiplex PCR; TCRdb stores in-frame clones only, minus some. The sample lists under 150,000 clones, 80% to 90% occurring once. Specimen: PBMCs. The receptors were gathered from a woman aged 45-65 years with colorectal cancer.

The chain employs TRBV6-5 and TRBJ2-1; 9 positions match TRBD2. CDR1 is MNHEY and CDR2 is SVGAGI in the germline V gene. The CDR3 length is 14 residues. The V gene end was trimmed by 5 bases and the J gene end by 4 bases; junction bases not matched to a gene: 3. The CDR3 nucleotides read TGTGCCAGCAGTCTAGCGGGGCGATACAATGAGCAGTTCTTC. This gives the protein CASSLAGRYNEQFF.

This clone was counted once. V usage is TRBV5-5 and J usage is TRBJ2-5; the D gene is possibly TRBD2 (6 bases). There are 13 residues in the CDR3. Germline CDR1 SGHKS, CDR2 YYEKEE (reference sequence). V was clipped by 4 bases and J by 5 bases, with 12 bases between them. The CDR3 DNA follows: TGTGCCAGCAGCGCCCCCAGCGGGGAGACCCAGTACTTC. Translation: CASSAPSGETQYF.

There are a few counts of this clone. The J gene is TRBJ2-1, the V gene TRBV7-9, with TRBD1 matching 10 bases. The germline gives CDR1 SEHNR, CDR2 FQNEAQ (reference sequence). V shed 3 bases, J shed 7 bases, and the junction held 3 bases outside the gene matches. The CDR3 is made up of 14 amino acids. The CDR3 nucleotides are TGTGCCAGCAGCTTCGGGACAGGGGAAAATGAGCAGTTCTTC. Its translation: CASSFGTGENEQFF. Filled out from reference TRBV7-9 and TRBJ2-1, the complete variable domain reads DTGVSQNPRHKITKRGQNVTFRCDPISEHNRLYWYRQTLGQGPEFLTYFQNEAQLEKSRLLSDRFSAERPKGSFSTLEIQRTEQGDSAMYLCASSFGTGENEQFFGPGTRLTVL.

This clone has just one count. The chain has TRBV7-2 and TRBJ2-5; 7 nucleotides align to TRBD1. Germline trimming cut 3 bases from V and 2 bases from J; bases unmatched to any gene: 3. CDR3 length: 14 amino acids. CDR1 is SGHTA, CDR2 FQGNSA, per germline. The CDR3 nucleotides are TGTGCCAGCAGCTTGAGCAGGGGGCAAGAGACCCAGTACTTC. Translated, it gives CASSLSRGQETQYF.

The chain couples TRBV5-1 to TRBJ1-2; no clear D. The CDR3 totals 14 residues. Between the trimmed V and J ends, which lost 2 bases and 7 bases, there was a span of 15 bases. Germline CDR1 SGHRS, CDR2 YFSETQ. CDR3 in amino acids: CASSFTAGTGGYTF. The CDR3 coding sequence is TGCGCCAGCAGCTTTACCGCAGGAACGGGTGGCTACACCTTC. Filled out from reference TRBV5-1 and TRBJ1-2, the complete variable domain reads KAGVTQTPRYLIKTRGQQVTLSCSPISGHRSVSWYQQTPGQGLQFLFEYFSETQRNKGNFPGRFSGRQFSNSRSEMNVSTLELGDSALYLCASSFTAGTGGYTFGSGTRLTVV.

This clone was counted once. The chain links TRBV3-1 (or the pseudogene TRBV3-2) to TRBJ2-5, with D unresolved. V gave up 4 bases and J gave up 4 bases, with 7 bases separating them. This CDR3 has 12 amino acids. From germline, CDR1 is LGHDT and CDR2 YNNKEL (reference sequence). CDR3 DNA sequence: TGTGCCAGCAGCCTTATGGGAGAGACCCAGTACTTC. This gives the protein CASSLMGETQYF.

Concerning this clone itself: One end of the junction fails to match germline, which may point to a read error. V is TRBV20-1 and J is TRBJ1-4; unclear D gene. Germline assignment: CDR1 DFQATT and CDR2 SNEGSKA (reference sequence). This CDR3 comprises 11 residues. The CDR3 DNA reads TGCAGTGCTAGGTCCGAGGCGGGAGTAAACTTT. Translated, it gives CSARSEAGVNF.

This sequence joins TRBV19 and TRBJ1-4, with D possibly TRBD1 on 6 matching bases. Trimming stripped 3 bases from V and 0 bases from J, with 11 bases between. Germline CDR1 and CDR2: LNHDA and SQIVND (reference sequence). CDR3 size: 16 residues. Here the CDR3 reads CASSMRGPATNEKLFF. For the CDR3, the DNA is TGTGCCAGTAGTATGCGGGGGCCTGCAACTAATGAAAAACTGTTTTTT.

The rearrangement links TRBV5-1 to TRBJ2-7; D could derive from TRBD1 or TRBD2 (5 bases each). In germline, CDR1 is SGHRS, CDR2 YFSETQ. CDR3 length: 14 amino acids. V was trimmed by 4 bases and J by 0 bases, leaving 11 bases between them. CDR3 residues: CASSRDHPSYEQYF. The CDR3 coding sequence is TGCGCCAGCAGCAGGGACCACCCCTCCTACGAGCAGTACTTC.

V usage is TRBV29-1 and J usage is TRBJ2-1; D possibly corresponds to TRBD2 (6 bases). Trimming took off 6 bases at V and 1 base at J, with 13 bases between the two ends. This CDR3 is 14 amino acids long. Looked up from germline, CDR1 is SQVTM and CDR2 is ANQGSEA. The CDR3 nucleotides read TGCAGCGTCGGAGGGGCCAGGTCCTACAATGAGCAGTTCTTC. Its translation: CSVGGARSYNEQFF.

This clone was recorded once. The chain links TRBV5-1 to TRBJ1-1, with a tentative D call TRBD1 (6 bases). Germline V CDR1 and CDR2: SGHRS, YFSETQ. This CDR3 region has 14 residues. With 4 bases removed from V and 4 bases from J, the gap between germline ends came to 14 bases. This CDR3 is CASSPQTGSTEAFF. The CDR3 nucleotides read TGCGCCAGCAGCCCGCAAACAGGGAGCACTGAAGCTTTCTTT.

The chain joins TRBV10-1 to TRBJ2-1; tentatively, D is TRBD2 (7 bases). The CDR3 runs to 16 residues. CDR1 is WNHNN and CDR2 is SYGVQD in the germline V gene (reference sequence). With 0 bases removed from V and 6 bases from J, the gap between germline ends came to 15 bases. CDR3 region: CASSESGGLGGNEQFF. CDR3 nucleotide sequence: TGCGCCAGCAGTGAGTCGGGTGGACTAGGGGGCAATGAGCAGTTCTTC.

The chain couples TRBV28 to TRBJ1-2, with D maybe TRBD1 (5 bases). V was clipped by 4 bases and J by 2 bases, with 14 bases between them. This CDR3 is 15 amino acids long. Germline V gene lookup returns CDR1 MDHEN and CDR2 SYDVKM. CDR3 nucleotides: TGTGCCAGCAGTTGGGGGACTGCCGGGAACTATGGCTACACCTTC. Residues: CASSWGTAGNYGYTF.

The chain joins TRBV5-5 to TRBJ2-7, with D possibly TRBD1 on 6 matching bases. V lost 2 bases and J 3 bases, leaving 12 bases between the germline ends. CDR1 SGHKS and CDR2 YYEKEE come from the germline V gene (reference sequence). The CDR3 spans 14 residues. This CDR3 reads CASSFRDTNYEQYF. The CDR3, as DNA: TGTGCCAGCAGCTTCCGGGACACCAACTACGAGCAGTACTTC.

This chain joins TRBV7-9 and TRBJ1-1; TRBD1 agrees at 11 bases. V trimming: 5 bases; J trimming: 8 bases; junction bases outside the gene matches: 4. The CDR3 loop spans 13 amino acids. Germline lookup yields CDR1 SEHNR and CDR2 FQNEAQ (reference sequence). CDR3: CASSLGQGAEAFF. CDR3 in DNA: TGTGCCAGCAGCCTTGGACAGGGGGCGGAAGCTTTCTTT.

This clone was picked up one time. V is TRBV13 and J is TRBJ2-7, with D possibly TRBD1 on 6 matching bases. The V gene lost 5 bases and the J gene lost 3 bases, with 8 bases spanning the gap. This CDR3 contains 12 residues. Germline V gives CDR1 PRHDT, CDR2 FYEKMQ (reference sequence). CDR3: CASSMDSYEQYF. The CDR3 bases are TGTGCCAGCAGCATGGACAGCTACGAGCAGTACTTC.

The J gene is TRBJ2-3, the V gene TRBV14; no clear D gene. This CDR3 spans 15 amino acids. Germline V gene sequence: CDR1 SGHDN, CDR2 FVKESK. V lost 5 bases, J lost 0 bases, and 12 bases lay in between. CDR3 protein: CASSARRRSTDTQYF. The CDR3 DNA reads TGTGCCAGCAGCGCTCGACGGCGGAGCACAGATACGCAGTATTTT.

This chain connects TRBV7-9 to TRBJ1-1; no firm D call. The CDR3 covers 14 residues. V lost 1 base, J lost 1 base, and 7 bases lay in between. Germline CDR1 and CDR2: SEHNR and FQNEAQ (reference sequence). CDR3 loop: CASSLVHTNTEAFF. The CDR3 DNA is TGTGCCAGCAGCTTAGTCCATACGAACACTGAAGCTTTCTTT.

This clone appeared a single time. The CDR3 region has the DNA TGTGCCAGCAGCTTAGGACTAGCGGAGAAAGAGACCCAGTACTTC. It yields the protein CASSLGLAEKETQYF. The chain joins TRBV7-6 to TRBJ2-5; 9 nucleotides match TRBD2. Germline CDR1 reads SGHVS; CDR2 reads FNYEAQ. The CDR3 covers 15 residues. The junction had 3 bases not matched to a gene; V was cut back by 1 base and J by 3 bases.

This clone was seen a few times. This chain uses TRBV4-1 with TRBJ2-2; no reliable D call. This CDR3 region has 17 residues. Trimming shortened V by 0 bases and J by 5 bases, and 16 bases separated the two germline ends. The germline CDR1 and CDR2 sequences are MGHRA and YSYEKL. The CDR3 sequence is CASSQDGRSSRTGELFF. The DNA for the CDR3 is TGCGCCAGCAGCCAAGATGGTCGTTCCTCGAGGACCGGGGAGCTGTTTTTT.

The chain has TRBV12-5 and TRBJ2-7; D is undetermined. Per the germline V gene, CDR1 is LGHNT and CDR2 is FRNRAP. The ends were cut back, 6 bases at V and 3 bases at J, with 9 bases in the middle. There are 12 residues in the CDR3. The CDR3 DNA reads TGTGCTAGTGGGCAAGATAACTACGAGCAGTACTTC. Translated: CASGQDNYEQYF.

The V call is TRBV9, the J call TRBJ1-2, with 10 positions matching TRBD1. CDR1 and CDR2 from the germline V gene are SGDLS and YYNGEE. The CDR3 extends over 15 amino acids. V shed 3 bases, J shed 5 bases, and the junction held 7 bases outside the gene matches. The CDR3 sequence: CASSAGDRGEYGYTF. The DNA of the CDR3 is TGTGCCAGCAGCGCGGGGGACAGGGGAGAGTATGGCTACACCTTC.

This clone was recorded only once. The chain employs TRBV12-5 and TRBJ2-5; 9 nucleotides agree with TRBD1. The germline gives CDR1 LGHNT, CDR2 FRNRAP. The CDR3 length is 15 residues. Trimming cost V 6 bases and J 4 bases; bases outside gene matches: 9. The CDR3 is CASGPGQGVGETQYF. In nucleotides, the CDR3 is TGTGCTAGTGGGCCGGGACAGGGAGTAGGAGAGACCCAGTACTTC. Full variable domain (remainder filled in from reference TRBV12-5 and TRBJ2-5): DARVTQTPRHKVTEMGQEVTMRCQPILGHNTVFWYRQTMMQGLELLAYFRNRAPLDDSGMPKDRFSAEMPDATLATLKIQPSEPRDSAVYFCASGPGQGVGETQYFGPGTRLLVL.

V is TRBV30 and J is TRBJ1-6, with 11 bases fitting TRBD1. Germline values: CDR1 GTSNPN, CDR2 SVGIG (reference sequence). The V segment lost 2 bases and the J segment 8 bases; nucleotides outside the gene matches: 2. There are 14 residues in the CDR3. CDR3 sequence: CAWSMGQGDSPLHF. The CDR3, as DNA: TGTGCCTGGAGTATGGGACAGGGGGATTCACCCCTCCACTTT. Looking up the rest from reference TRBV30 and TRBJ1-6 gives the full variable domain: SQTIHQWPATLVQPVGSPLSLECTVEGTSNPNLYWYRQAAGRGLQLLFYSVGIGQISSEVPQNLSASRPQDRQFILSSKKLLLSDSGFYLCAWSMGQGDSPLHFGNGTRLTVT.

The gene calls are TRBV20-1 and TRBJ2-7; possibly TRBD1 or TRBD2 for D (5 bases each). The germline gives CDR1 DFQATT, CDR2 SNEGSKA (reference sequence). The V end was cut by 3 bases, the J end by 0 bases, with 15 bases between. This CDR3 is built from 15 residues. In DNA form, the CDR3 reads TGCAGTGCTAGTGTCGGGACGTCTGGCTCCTACGAGCAGTACTTC. Protein product: CSASVGTSGSYEQYF.

This chain connects TRBV2 to TRBJ2-3, with D hard to call. V lost 6 bases to trimming and J lost 2 bases, with 15 bases between them. Germline V CDR1 and CDR2: SNHLY, FYNNEI. The CDR3 totals 15 residues. The CDR3 reads CASSDPPQHTDTQYF. CDR3 DNA: TGTGCCAGCAGCGATCCCCCCCAGCACACAGATACGCAGTATTTT.

This clone came up a few times. The chain uses TRBV6-1 and TRBJ2-1; 7 nucleotides match TRBD2. With V trimmed by 1 base and J by 0 bases, 6 bases remained unmatched. This CDR3 has 17 residues. The V gene's germline CDR1 is MNHNS and CDR2 SASEGT. The CDR3 DNA is TGTGCCAGCAGTGAAGAGGAGGGAGGGTTCTCCTACAATGAGCAGTTCTTC. Its protein is CASSEEEGGFSYNEQFF.